The clone carrying this T cell receptor (beta chain) occurred a few times. The source of the sample is a study of blood T cells in healthy people across ages. It was with a sample-barcoded 5' primer and a J-beta primer mix that a second PCR of roughly 7 to 12 cycles was run. Each CDR3 protein is one row after TCRdb ran MiXCR on the 5' RACE reads. The sample includes roughly 1,100,000 distinct CDR3 sequences, roughly a quarter of them seen just once. Germline CDR1 PRHDT, CDR2 FYEKMQ (reference sequence). V lost 5 bases, J lost 1 base, and 14 bases lay in between. The CDR3 totals 15 residues. These records were also assigned to another study, of T cells of mothers and their children. That paper states: The cDNA synthesis received all extracted RNA, at around 1.6 ug per 15 ul.

The receptor was isolated from a girl aged 2-15 years in good health. Sequenced input: blood. This rearrangement joins TRBV13 to TRBJ1-2; D may be TRBD1 (5 bases). The CDR3 loop reads CASSLEAGINYGYTF. CDR3 in DNA: TGTGCCAGCAGCCTAGAGGCAGGGATTAACTATGGCTACACCTTC.